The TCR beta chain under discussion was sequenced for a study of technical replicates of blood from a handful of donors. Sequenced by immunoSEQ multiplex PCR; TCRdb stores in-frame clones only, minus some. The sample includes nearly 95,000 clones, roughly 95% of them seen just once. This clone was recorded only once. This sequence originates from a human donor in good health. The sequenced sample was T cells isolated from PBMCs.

The CDR3 protein is CASSLVSGGLYEQYF. The CDR3 DNA is TGTGCCAGCAGCTTAGTGTCGGGGGGCCTCTACGAGCAGTACTTC. This chain uses TRBV11-2 with TRBJ2-7; tentatively, D is TRBD2 (7 bases). With 1 base removed from V and 3 bases from J, the gap between germline ends came to 13 bases. This CDR3 contains 15 residues. Germline assignment: CDR1 SGHAT and CDR2 FQNNGV.